A selection of T cell receptor beta chains follows, all from one sample in a study of T cells in Graves' hyperthyroidism and ophthalmopathy. TCRdb itself ran the multiplex PCR reads through MiXCR, one entry per CDR3 protein. The data hold around 390,000 distinct CDR3 sequences, with roughly 15% observed a single time. Sequences were obtained from blood. These receptors were taken from a woman aged 25-40 years with Graves' ophthalmopathy. The CDR3 runs from the conserved cysteine through the conserved F or W. D genes are given only for firm matches. Some rows have no size entry. The others give once, few or many, or a class for an expanded clone.

D gene	clone size	V gene	CDR3 length	J gene	CDR3 protein	CDR3 DNA
NA	few	TRBV6-2/TRBV6-3	14	TRBJ2-5	CASRNSGIQETQYF	TGTGCCAGCAGGAATAGCGGTATACAAGAGACCCAGTACTTC
NA	many	TRBV6-1	14	TRBJ1-6	CASRGESYNSPLHF	TGTGCCAGCAGGGGGGAGTCCTATAATTCACCCCTCCACTTT
TRBD1	NA	TRBV2	13	TRBJ1-5	CASRPGQGQPEHF	TGTGCCAGCAGGCCGGGACAGGGTCAGCCCGAGCATTTT
NA	NA	TRBV28	12	TRBJ2-7	CASSLGMYEQYF	TGTGCCAGCAGTTTGGGAATGTACGAGCAGTACTTC
TRBD2	NA	TRBV12-3/TRBV12-4	12	TRBJ2-1	CASRGTSFEQFF	TGTGCCAGCAGGGGGACTAGCTTTGAGCAGTTCTTC
NA	many	TRBV7-2	16	TRBJ2-3	CASSLEGPTGSDTQYF	TGTGCCAGCAGCTTGGAGGGCCCTACCGGGTCAGATACGCAGTATTTT
NA	many	TRBV10-3	13	TRBJ2-1	CAISKTGSNEQFF	TGTGCCATCAGCAAAACGGGGTCGAATGAGCAGTTCTTC
NA	many	TRBV6-1	13	TRBJ1-5	CASVGTTNQPQHF	TGTGCCAGCGTCGGGACAACCAATCAGCCCCAGCATTTT
TRBD1	many	TRBV7-2	17	TRBJ1-6	CASSPWTGSSYNSPLHF	TGTGCCAGCAGCCCTTGGACAGGCAGCTCCTATAATTCACCCCTCCACTTT
TRBD2	once	TRBV5-1	16	TRBJ2-7	CASSPSGLAGGLEQYF	TGCGCCAGCAGCCCCTCCGGGCTAGCGGGAGGGCTCGAGCAGTACTTC
NA	many	TRBV6-1	13	TRBJ2-3	CAIARLGPDTQYF	TGTGCCATCGCGCGCCTTGGGCCAGATACGCAGTATTTT
NA	many	TRBV6-1	14	TRBJ1-3	CASSELGAGNTIYF	TGTGCCAGCAGTGAACTGGGCGCTGGAAACACCATATATTTT
NA	many	TRBV20-1	13	TRBJ2-1	CSAPAGSYGEQFF	TGCAGTGCACCGGCAGGATCTTACGGTGAGCAGTTCTTC
TRBD1	many	TRBV6-4	15	TRBJ2-2	CASSDSTGVTGELFF	TGTGCCAGCAGTGACTCAACAGGGGTCACCGGGGAGCTGTTTTTT
TRBD1	many	TRBV7-9	16	TRBJ2-1	CASSSQTGGSYNEQFF	TGTGCCAGCAGCTCCCAGACAGGGGGCTCCTACAATGAGCAGTTCTTC
TRBD1	many	TRBV2	12	TRBJ1-1	CAIQTGGTEAFF	TGTGCCATACAGACAGGGGGGACTGAAGCTTTCTTT
TRBD1	many	TRBV28	15	TRBJ1-6	CASRPQGGVSSPLHF	TGTGCCAGCAGACCCCAAGGGGGCGTCAGTTCACCCCTCCACTTT
TRBD1	many	TRBV29-1	13	TRBJ2-7	CSVGQGALGEQYF	TGCAGCGTGGGACAGGGGGCTTTAGGCGAGCAGTACTTC
NA	NA	TRBV5-6	14	TRBJ1-6	CASSLGPANSPLHF	TGTGCCAGCAGCCTGGGGCCAGCTAATTCACCCCTCCACTTT
NA	few	TRBV5-8	12	TRBJ1-1	CASPGIDTEAFF	TGTGCCAGCCCAGGGATTGACACTGAAGCTTTCTTT
TRBD1	many	TRBV4-1	15	TRBJ2-3	CASSQEEGATDTQYF	TGCGCCAGCAGCCAGGAAGAGGGGGCTACAGATACGCAGTATTTT
NA	many	TRBV20-1	16	TRBJ1-4	CSARVHNLATNEKLFF	TGCAGTGCTAGAGTTCACAATCTTGCAACTAATGAAAAACTGTTTTTT
NA	NA	TRBV6-5	14	TRBJ2-3	CASSYDLGLGTQYF	TGTGCCAGCAGTTACGATCTAGGGTTGGGTACGCAGTATTTT
NA	NA	TRBV9	14	TRBJ1-6	CASSVTGLNSPLHF	TGTGCCAGCAGCGTCACAGGGTTAAATTCACCCCTCCACTTT
TRBD2	NA	TRBV3-1	15	TRBJ2-1	CASSQVSGEGSEQFF	TGTGCCAGCAGCCAAGTTAGCGGGGAGGGCAGTGAGCAGTTCTTC
NA	many	TRBV12-3/TRBV12-4	16	TRBJ2-1	CASSLSGTGSYNEQFF	TGTGCCAGCAGTTTATCGGGGACGGGCTCCTACAATGAGCAGTTCTTC
NA	NA	TRBV7-8	13	TRBJ2-7	CASSLETGDEQYF	TGTGCCAGCAGCTTAGAGACGGGAGACGAGCAGTACTTC
NA	many	TRBV5-1	13	TRBJ2-1	CASSLEGGHEQFF	TGCGCCAGCAGCTTGGAAGGGGGTCATGAGCAGTTCTTC
TRBD2	many	TRBV20-1	14	TRBJ2-3	CSASTSGGADTQYF	TGCAGTGCCTCGACTAGCGGGGGCGCAGATACGCAGTATTTT
TRBD1	many	TRBV3-1	15	TRBJ2-1	CASSQAGQGTNEQFF	TGTGCCAGCAGCCAAGCGGGACAGGGAACCAATGAGCAGTTCTTC
NA	many	TRBV20-1	13	TRBJ2-5	CSAGRKAAETQYF	TGCAGTGCCGGACGGAAGGCGGCGGAGACCCAGTACTTC